Below, 20 T cell receptor beta chains from the same sample are listed, as sequenced in a study of identical twins. One entry per CDR3 protein, called by TCRdb with MiXCR from the 5' RACE reads. The sample yields 1.5 million to 2 million distinct CDR3 sequences, around a third seen once. The sequencing input was cord blood. These receptors were obtained from a newborn girl in good health.

The chain employs TRBV20-1 and TRBJ2-1; the D gene is possibly TRBD2 (6 bases). The V and J ends lost 3 bases and 7 bases respectively, with 13 bases between them. CDR1 is DFQATT, CDR2 SNEGSKA, per germline (reference sequence). The CDR3 consists of 13 residues. CDR3 nucleotides: TGCAGTGCTAGTCGGCGGGGCATAAATGAGCAGTTCTTC. It specifies CSASRRGINEQFF.

This clonotype was seen ten or more times. J is TRBJ2-3 and V is TRBV10-1; D unclear. Trimming shortened V by 0 bases and J by 6 bases, and 7 bases separated the two germline ends. Germline assignment: CDR1 WNHNN and CDR2 SYGVQD (reference sequence). The length of the CDR3 is 13 residues. The CDR3 sequence: CASSESPSDTQYF. The CDR3 nucleotides read TGCGCCAGCAGTGAGTCCCCGTCCGATACGCAGTATTTT.

This clonotype was observed a few times. The V and J genes are TRBV12-3 or TRBV12-4 and TRBJ2-3; D gene unclear. V shed 6 bases and J shed 6 bases, with 25 bases lying between them. There are 17 residues in the CDR3. The CDR3 region is CASSQERAQVKGDTQYF. The CDR3 DNA is TGTGCCAGCAGCCAAGAAAGGGCCCAGGTTAAAGGGGATACGCAGTATTTT.

The rearrangement joins TRBV9 to TRBJ2-7; D is possibly TRBD1 or TRBD2 (5 bases each). The CDR3 has 15 residues. The ends were cut back, 0 bases at V and 0 bases at J, with 10 bases in the middle. Germline lookup yields CDR1 SGDLS and CDR2 YYNGEE. The CDR3 here is CASSVEGSSSYEQYF. The CDR3 DNA reads as TGTGCCAGCAGCGTAGAGGGGAGTTCCTCCTACGAGCAGTACTTC.

This chain links TRBV9 with TRBJ2-3, with TRBD2 identical over 9 bases. The CDR3 spans 16 residues. Germline CDR1 reads SGDLS; CDR2 reads YYNGEE. V dropped 0 bases and J dropped 2; count of bases not matched to a gene: 4. The CDR3 loop is CASSVEAGGTTDTQYF. The CDR3 DNA follows: TGTGCCAGCAGCGTAGAGGCGGGGGGGACCACAGATACGCAGTATTTT.

The chain joins TRBV4-2 to TRBJ1-5; D is unclear. The CDR3 has 15 amino acids. Germline CDR1 is LGHNA and CDR2 is YNFKEQ. V gave up 0 bases and J gave up 0 bases, with 6 bases separating them. The CDR3 is CASSQDIASNQPQHF. CDR3 nucleotide sequence: TGTGCCAGCAGCCAAGATATCGCTAGCAATCAGCCCCAGCATTTT.

This clonotype turned up a few times. The V gene is TRBV29-1, the J gene TRBJ1-2; 7 positions agree with TRBD1. This CDR3 is 15 amino acids long. CDR1 is SQVTM, CDR2 ANQGSEA, per germline. V shed 3 bases, J shed 2 bases, and the junction held 9 bases outside the gene matches. The CDR3 DNA is TGCAGCGTTGATAAGGGGGACAGCCGCAACTATGGCTACACCTTC. Its translation: CSVDKGDSRNYGYTF.

This clonotype was observed a few times. The chain carries TRBV29-1 and TRBJ1-1, with 8 bases identical to TRBD1. The CDR3 covers 13 residues. CDR1 is SQVTM, CDR2 ANQGSEA, per germline. Trimming took 4 bases from V and 5 from J; bases not matched to a gene: 6. The CDR3 protein is CSVATRTGTEAFF. The CDR3 region has the DNA TGCAGCGTTGCCACTAGGACAGGGACTGAAGCTTTCTTT.

The chain carries TRBV9 and TRBJ1-2, with a weak D call TRBD1 (6 bases). The CDR3 runs to 15 residues. The germline gives CDR1 SGDLS, CDR2 YYNGEE. Trimming removed 4 bases at V and 4 bases at J, with 17 bases between. The CDR3 protein is CASSPRGGPTYGYTF. The CDR3 coding sequence is TGTGCCAGCAGCCCCCGGGGGGGGCCGACCTATGGCTACACCTTC.

This clonotype was observed a few times. The chain is built from TRBV4-1 and TRBJ2-5; perhaps TRBD1 as D (5 bases). V was trimmed by 0 bases and J by 5 bases, leaving 13 bases between them. The CDR3 sequence is 15 residues long. The germline gives CDR1 MGHRA, CDR2 YSYEKL. The CDR3 bases are TGCGCCAGCAGCCAAGATTGGGGCTCCCAGGAGACCCAGTACTTC. It translates to CASSQDWGSQETQYF.

V usage is TRBV11-2 and J usage is TRBJ2-5, with 14 bases identical to TRBD2. V shed 4 bases, J shed 5 bases, and the junction held 15 bases outside the gene matches. Germline V gene lookup returns CDR1 SGHAT and CDR2 FQNNGV. The CDR3 consists of 19 residues. CDR3 loop: CASSWKAGTSGSFGETQYF. The CDR3 DNA reads as TGTGCCAGCAGCTGGAAAGCGGGGACTAGCGGGAGTTTCGGGGAGACCCAGTACTTC.

The V call is TRBV11-2, the J call TRBJ2-7; 9 bases map to TRBD2. The J call could be wrong; TRBJ2-5 is a better fit for the DNA end. This CDR3 is 18 amino acids long. The germline V gene has CDR1 SGHAT and CDR2 FQNNGV. Here the CDR3 reads CASSSPAGGRQPQETQYF. DNA of the CDR3: TGTGCCAGCAGCTCTCCAGCGGGGGGCCGGCAACCCCAAGAGACCCAGTACTTC.

On this clonotype: A much more abundant neighbour one base away suggests this may be a read error. The chain combines TRBV12-3 or TRBV12-4 with TRBJ1-4; perhaps TRBD1 as D (5 bases). The CDR3 has 13 amino acids. CDR3 nucleotides: TGTGCCAGCAGGACAGCAACTGATGAAAAACTGTTTTTT. As protein: CASRTATDEKLFF.

The chain employs TRBV19 and TRBJ2-1; D unresolved. This CDR3 is 15 amino acids long. Germline V lookup: CDR1 LNHDA, CDR2 SQIVND (reference sequence). Trimming took 5 bases from V and 3 from J, leaving 14 bases between them. CDR3 nucleotide sequence: TGTGCCAGTAGTTCGACCCCTTCCAACTACAATGAGCAGTTCTTC. Translating gives CASSSTPSNYNEQFF.

This clonotype has a count of ten or more. At one end the junction does not follow the germline gene, possibly because of a read error. The V call is TRBV5-1, the J call TRBJ2-1; 10 bases are a match to TRBD2. The CDR3 length is 16 residues. CDR1 SGHRS and CDR2 YFSETQ come from the germline V gene. The DNA of the CDR3 is TGTGCCAGCAGCTTGGGGAGCGGGGGGGCCTACAATGAGCAGTTCTTC. Translated, it gives CASSLGSGGAYNEQFF.

This clonotype showed up just a few times. This chain joins TRBV20-1 and TRBJ2-2, with D tentatively TRBD2 (5 bases). Trimming took off 4 bases at V and 5 bases at J, with 8 bases between the two ends. Germline CDR1 is DFQATT and CDR2 is SNEGSKA (reference sequence). The CDR3 has 12 residues. For the CDR3, the DNA is TGCAGTGCTACTTTAGCGACCGGGGAGCTGTTTTTT. Translated, it gives CSATLATGELFF.

This chain joins TRBV7-2 and TRBJ2-3, with 16 bases fitting TRBD2. Germline V CDR1 and CDR2: SGHTA, FQGNSA. This CDR3 has 17 residues. V shed 4 bases, J shed 4 bases, and the junction held 5 bases outside the gene matches. CDR3 residues: CASSSGGLAGGADTQYF. DNA of the CDR3: TGTGCCAGCAGCTCGGGGGGACTAGCGGGAGGGGCAGATACGCAGTATTTT.

Regarding this clonotype: The junction departs from germline at one end; a sequencing error may be responsible. The CDR3 bases are TGCGCCGGCAGCCAAGATCCATGGACAGGGGCAAATGGCTACACCTTC. This gives the protein CAGSQDPWTGANGYTF. The chain recombines TRBV4-1 with TRBJ1-2; 9 nucleotides agree with TRBD1. Germline V gene lookup returns CDR1 MGHRA and CDR2 YSYEKL. The CDR3 has 16 amino acids.

This clonotype has ten or more counts. The chain joins TRBV6-6 to TRBJ1-2; TRBD1 agrees at 8 bases. Germline lookup yields CDR1 MNHNY and CDR2 SVGAGI (reference sequence). Trimming at V came to 1 base and at J to 8 bases, leaving 6 bases not matched to a gene. CDR3 size: 14 residues. This chain's CDR3 is CASSYFPRGLGYTF. In DNA form, the CDR3 reads TGTGCCAGCAGTTACTTCCCCAGGGGGCTAGGCTACACCTTC.

This chain links TRBV20-1 with TRBJ1-2; D gene uncertain. Deletions cut 5 bases from V and 4 bases from J, with 17 bases between. The germline V gene has CDR1 DFQATT and CDR2 SNEGSKA (reference sequence). The CDR3 loop spans 14 amino acids. CDR3 DNA sequence: TGCAGTGCTCCCCAGGTGGAATCAGGCTATGGCTACACCTTC. This encodes CSAPQVESGYGYTF.